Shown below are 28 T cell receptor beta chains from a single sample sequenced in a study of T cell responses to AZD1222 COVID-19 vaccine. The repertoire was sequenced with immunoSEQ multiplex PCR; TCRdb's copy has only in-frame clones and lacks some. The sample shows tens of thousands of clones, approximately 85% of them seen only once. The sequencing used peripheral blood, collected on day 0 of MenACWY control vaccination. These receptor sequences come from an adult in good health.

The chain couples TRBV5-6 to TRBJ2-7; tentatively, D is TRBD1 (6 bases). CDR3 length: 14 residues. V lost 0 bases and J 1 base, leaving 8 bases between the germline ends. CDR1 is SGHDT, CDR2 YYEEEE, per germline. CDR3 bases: TGTGCCAGCAGCTTGGCGACAGGTTCCTACGAGCAGTACTTC. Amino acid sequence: CASSLATGSYEQYF.

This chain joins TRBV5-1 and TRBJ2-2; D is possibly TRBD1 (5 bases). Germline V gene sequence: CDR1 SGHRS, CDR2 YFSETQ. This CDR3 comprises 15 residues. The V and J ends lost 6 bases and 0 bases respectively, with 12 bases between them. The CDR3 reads CASIASGPNTGELFF. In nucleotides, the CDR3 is TGCGCCAGCATCGCGTCAGGGCCGAACACCGGGGAGCTGTTTTTT.

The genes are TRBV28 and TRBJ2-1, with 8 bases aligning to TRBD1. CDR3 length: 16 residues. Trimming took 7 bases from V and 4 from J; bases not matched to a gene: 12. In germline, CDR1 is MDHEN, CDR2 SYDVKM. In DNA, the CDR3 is TGTGCCAGCATTTTGCGGACAGGGATCGGGTACAATGAGCAGTTCTTC. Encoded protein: CASILRTGIGYNEQFF.

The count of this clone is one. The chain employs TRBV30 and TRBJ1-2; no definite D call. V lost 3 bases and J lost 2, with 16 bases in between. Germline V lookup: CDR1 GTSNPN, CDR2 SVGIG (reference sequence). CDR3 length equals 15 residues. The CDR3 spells CAWSLKQPQNYGYTF. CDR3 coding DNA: TGTGCCTGGAGCCTAAAGCAACCCCAGAACTATGGCTACACCTTC.

CDR3 sequence reads: CASSQVLGQGARGYTF. The CDR3 nucleotides are TGCGCCAGCAGCCAAGTTCTTGGACAGGGGGCGCGAGGCTACACCTTC. The chain combines TRBV4-1 with TRBJ1-2; 11 nucleotides align to TRBD1. Germline CDR1 reads MGHRA; CDR2 reads YSYEKL. V dropped 1 base and J dropped 8; count of bases not matched to a gene: 9. This CDR3 spans 16 amino acids.

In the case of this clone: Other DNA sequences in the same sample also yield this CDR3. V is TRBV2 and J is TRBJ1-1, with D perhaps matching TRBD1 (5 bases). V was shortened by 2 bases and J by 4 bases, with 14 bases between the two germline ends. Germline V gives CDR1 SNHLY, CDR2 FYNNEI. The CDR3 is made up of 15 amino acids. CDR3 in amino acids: CASSESPGRRTEAFF. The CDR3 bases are TGTGCCAGCAGTGAAAGCCCGGGGCGGCGCACTGAAGCTTTCTTT.

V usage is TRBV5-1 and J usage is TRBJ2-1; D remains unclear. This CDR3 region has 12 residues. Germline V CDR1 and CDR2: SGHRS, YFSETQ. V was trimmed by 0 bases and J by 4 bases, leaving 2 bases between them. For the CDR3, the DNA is TGCGCCAGCAGCTTGGCGTACAATGAGCAGTTCTTC. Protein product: CASSLAYNEQFF.

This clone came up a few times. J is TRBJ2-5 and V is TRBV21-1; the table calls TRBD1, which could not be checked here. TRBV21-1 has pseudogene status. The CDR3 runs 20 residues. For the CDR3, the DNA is TGTGCCAGCAGCAACATCTTAGGGACAGGGGGCGTGGGGTTGACGGAGACCCAGTACTTC. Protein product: CASSNILGTGGVGLTETQYF.

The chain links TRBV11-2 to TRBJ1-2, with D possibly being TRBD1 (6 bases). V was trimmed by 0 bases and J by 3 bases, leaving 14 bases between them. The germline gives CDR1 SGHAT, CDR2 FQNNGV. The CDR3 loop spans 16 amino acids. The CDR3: CASSLEGHLLHYGYTF. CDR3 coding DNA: TGTGCCAGCAGCTTAGAGGGACACCTCTTACACTATGGCTACACCTTC.

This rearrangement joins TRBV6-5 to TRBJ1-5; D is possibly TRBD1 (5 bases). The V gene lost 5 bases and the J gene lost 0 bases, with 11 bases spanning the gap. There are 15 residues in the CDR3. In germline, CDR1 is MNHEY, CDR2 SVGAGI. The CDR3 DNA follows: TGTGCCAGCAGTACCGACAGAAATAGCAATCAGCCCCAGCATTTT. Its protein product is CASSTDRNSNQPQHF.

Written as DNA, the CDR3 is TGCAGTGCTAGTTACCCTATGACAGGCCGTAGCTCCTATAATTCACCCCTCCACTTT. It is translated as CSASYPMTGRSSYNSPLHF. The V and J genes are TRBV20-1 and TRBJ1-6; weak D call: TRBD1 (6 bases). CDR1 DFQATT and CDR2 SNEGSKA come from the germline V gene (reference sequence). The CDR3 length is 19 residues. Trimming removed 3 bases at V and 0 bases at J, with 21 bases between.

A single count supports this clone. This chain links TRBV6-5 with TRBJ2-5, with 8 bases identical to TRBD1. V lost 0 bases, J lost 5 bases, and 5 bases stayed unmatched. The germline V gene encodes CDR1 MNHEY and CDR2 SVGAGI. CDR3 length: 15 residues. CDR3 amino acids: CASSYSPGGLETQYF. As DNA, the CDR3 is TGTGCCAGCAGTTACTCTCCAGGGGGCTTGGAGACCCAGTACTTC.

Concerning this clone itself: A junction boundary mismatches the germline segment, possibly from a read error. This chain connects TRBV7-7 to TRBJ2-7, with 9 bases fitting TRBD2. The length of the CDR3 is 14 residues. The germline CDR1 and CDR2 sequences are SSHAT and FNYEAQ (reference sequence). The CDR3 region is CASSPSGTTYEQYF. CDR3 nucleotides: TGTGCTAGCAGCCCTAGCGGGACCACCTACGAGCAGTACTTC.

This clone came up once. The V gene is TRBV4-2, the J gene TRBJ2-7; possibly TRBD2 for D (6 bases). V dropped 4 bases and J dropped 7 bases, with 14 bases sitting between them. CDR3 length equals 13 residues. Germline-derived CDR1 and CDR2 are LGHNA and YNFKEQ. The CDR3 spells CASSRGLAGEQYF. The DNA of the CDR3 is TGTGCCAGCAGCCGTGGGCTTGCGGGGGAGCAGTACTTC.

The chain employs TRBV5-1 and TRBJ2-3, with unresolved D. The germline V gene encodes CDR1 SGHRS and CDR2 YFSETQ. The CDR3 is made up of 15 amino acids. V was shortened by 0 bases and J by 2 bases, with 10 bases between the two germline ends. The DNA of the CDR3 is TGCGCCAGCAGCTTGGAAGGCACCCTCACAGATACGCAGTATTTT. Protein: CASSLEGTLTDTQYF.

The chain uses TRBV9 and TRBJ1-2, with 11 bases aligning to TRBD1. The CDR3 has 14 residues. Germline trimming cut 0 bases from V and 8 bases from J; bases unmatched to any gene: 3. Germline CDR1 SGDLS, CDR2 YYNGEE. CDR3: CASSVVGTGGGYTF. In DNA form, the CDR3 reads TGTGCCAGCAGCGTAGTAGGGACAGGGGGAGGCTACACCTTC.

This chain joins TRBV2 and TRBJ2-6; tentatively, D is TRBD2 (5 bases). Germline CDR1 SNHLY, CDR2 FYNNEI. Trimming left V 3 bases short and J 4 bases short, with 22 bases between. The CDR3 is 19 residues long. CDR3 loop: CASSEFTGSYRGGANVLTF. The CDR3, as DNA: TGTGCCAGCAGTGAGTTTACGGGAAGTTACCGCGGAGGGGCCAACGTCCTGACTTTC.

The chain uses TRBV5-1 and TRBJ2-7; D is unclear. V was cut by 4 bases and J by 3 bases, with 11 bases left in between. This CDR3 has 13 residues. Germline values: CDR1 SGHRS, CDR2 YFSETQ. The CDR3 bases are TGCGCCAGCAGCCGCGACCTAGTCTACGAGCAGTACTTC. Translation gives CASSRDLVYEQYF.

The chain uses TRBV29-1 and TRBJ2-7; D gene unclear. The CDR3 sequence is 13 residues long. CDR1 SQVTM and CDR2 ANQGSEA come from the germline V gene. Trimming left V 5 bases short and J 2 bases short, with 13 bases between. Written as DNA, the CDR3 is TGCAGCGTTAATACTGAGTTAACCTACGAGCAGTACTTC. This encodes CSVNTELTYEQYF.

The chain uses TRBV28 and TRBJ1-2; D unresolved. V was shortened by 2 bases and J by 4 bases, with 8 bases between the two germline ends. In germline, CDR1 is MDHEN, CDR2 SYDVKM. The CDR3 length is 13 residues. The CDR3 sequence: CASSLGKVYGYTF. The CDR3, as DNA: TGTGCCAGCAGTTTAGGGAAGGTCTATGGCTACACCTTC.

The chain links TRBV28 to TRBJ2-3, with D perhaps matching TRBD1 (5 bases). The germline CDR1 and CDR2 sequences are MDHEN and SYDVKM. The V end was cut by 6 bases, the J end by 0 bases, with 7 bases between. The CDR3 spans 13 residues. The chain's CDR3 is CASRRQSTDTQYF. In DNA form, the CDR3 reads TGTGCCAGCAGGCGACAGAGCACAGATACGCAGTATTTT.

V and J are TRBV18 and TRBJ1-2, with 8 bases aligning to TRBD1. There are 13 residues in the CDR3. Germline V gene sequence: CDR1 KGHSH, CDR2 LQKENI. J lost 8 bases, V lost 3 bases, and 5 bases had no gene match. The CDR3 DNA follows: TGTGCCAGCTCACCCCCCGGGACAGGAGGCTACACCTTC. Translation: CASSPPGTGGYTF. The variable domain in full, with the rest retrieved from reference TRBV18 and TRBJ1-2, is NAGVMQNPRHLVRRRGQEARLRCSPMKGHSHVYWYRQLPEEGLKFMVYLQKENIIDESGMPKERFSAEFPKEGPSILRIQQVVRGDSAAYFCASSPPGTGGYTFGSGTRLTVV.

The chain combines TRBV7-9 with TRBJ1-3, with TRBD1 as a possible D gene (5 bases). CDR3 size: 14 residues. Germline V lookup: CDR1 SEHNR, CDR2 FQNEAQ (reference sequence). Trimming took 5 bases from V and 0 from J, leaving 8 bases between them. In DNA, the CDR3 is TGTGCCAGCAGCCTAGGACACTCTGGAAACACCATATATTTT. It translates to CASSLGHSGNTIYF.

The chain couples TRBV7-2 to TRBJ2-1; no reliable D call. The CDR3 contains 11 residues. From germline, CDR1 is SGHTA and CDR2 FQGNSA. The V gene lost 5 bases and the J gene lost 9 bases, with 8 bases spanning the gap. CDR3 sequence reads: CASSRSSEQFF. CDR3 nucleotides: TGTGCCAGCAGCCGCAGTAGTGAGCAGTTCTTC.

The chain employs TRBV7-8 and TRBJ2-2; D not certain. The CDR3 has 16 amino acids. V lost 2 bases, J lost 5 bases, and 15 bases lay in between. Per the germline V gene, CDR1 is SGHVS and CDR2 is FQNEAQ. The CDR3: CASSLSTGWVTGELFF. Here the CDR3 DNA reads TGTGCCAGCAGCTTAAGTACGGGTTGGGTAACCGGGGAGCTGTTTTTT.

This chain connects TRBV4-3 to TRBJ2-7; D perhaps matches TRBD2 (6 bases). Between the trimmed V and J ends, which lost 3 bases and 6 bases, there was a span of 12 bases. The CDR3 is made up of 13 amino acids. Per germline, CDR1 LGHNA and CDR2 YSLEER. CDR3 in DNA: TGCGCCAGCAGCCAGGCCGGGACTGGCGAGCAGTACTTC. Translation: CASSQAGTGEQYF.

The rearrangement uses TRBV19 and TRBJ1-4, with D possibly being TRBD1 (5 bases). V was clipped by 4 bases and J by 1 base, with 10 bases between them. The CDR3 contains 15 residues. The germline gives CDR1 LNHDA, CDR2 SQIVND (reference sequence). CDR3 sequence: CASSKQVLTNEKLFF. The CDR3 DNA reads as TGTGCCAGTAGTAAACAGGTCCTAACTAATGAAAAACTGTTTTTT.

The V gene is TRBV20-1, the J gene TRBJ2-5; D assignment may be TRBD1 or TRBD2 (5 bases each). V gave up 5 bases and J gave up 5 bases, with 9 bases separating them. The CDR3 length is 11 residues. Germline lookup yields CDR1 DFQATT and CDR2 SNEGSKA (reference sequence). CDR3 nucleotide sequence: TGCAGTGCTCGGGGCGCCGAGACCCAGTACTTC. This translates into CSARGAETQYF.